One and the same sample provided the 32 T cell receptor beta chains below, sequenced in a study of T cell changes during pregnancy in multiple sclerosis. This table comes from immunoSEQ multiplex PCR, and its TCRdb copy is limited to in-frame clones, with some not included. The sample records almost 50,000 clones, approximately 93% being singletons. Here the sequenced sample was CD4+ T cells from peripheral blood mononuclear cells, taken in the third trimester of pregnancy. Receptors originate from a female donor with multiple sclerosis, enrolled in a pregnancy study.

This clone has only one observation. This chain uses TRBV28 with TRBJ1-5; TRBD1 matches 7 bases. V shed 5 bases and J 0 bases; nucleotides not matched to a gene: 7. Germline loops: CDR1 MDHEN, CDR2 SYDVKM. This CDR3 spans 16 amino acids. This CDR3 is CASSPRQGDSNQPQHF. CDR3 nucleotide sequence: TGTGCCAGCAGTCCGCGACAGGGAGATAGCAATCAGCCCCAGCATTTT.

This clone occurred a few times. This chain uses TRBV7-3 with TRBJ1-6; 9 positions match TRBD1. This CDR3 is built from 18 residues. Germline V gene lookup returns CDR1 SGHTA and CDR2 FQGTGA. Trimming removed 6 bases from V and 8 bases from J; junction bases left unmatched: 17. The CDR3 nucleotides are TGTGCCAGCAGGTCCATGGGACAGGGCTTCGAACCGGATTCACCCCTCCACTTT. It codes for CASRSMGQGFEPDSPLHF.

The chain couples TRBV14 to TRBJ1-6, with D maybe TRBD1 (6 bases). CDR1 and CDR2 from the germline V gene are SGHDN and FVKESK. V was pared by 0 bases and J by 7 bases, with 10 bases between. The length of the CDR3 is 15 residues. The CDR3: CASSQDSRGNSPLHF. The CDR3 bases are TGTGCCAGCAGCCAAGATTCCAGGGGAAATTCACCCCTCCACTTT.

This chain uses TRBV5-6 with TRBJ2-7, with D unclear. Between the trimmed V and J ends, which lost 0 bases and 3 bases, there was a span of 16 bases. CDR3 length: 16 amino acids. Germline loops: CDR1 SGHDT, CDR2 YYEEEE. The CDR3 bases are TGTGCCAGCAGCTTGGCGTCGCGCCGAATTAGCTACGAGCAGTACTTC. It is translated as CASSLASRRISYEQYF.

The CDR3 coding sequence is TGTGCCAGCAGAAGGACAGGGTTTACCTATAATTCACCCCTCCACTTT. Protein product: CASRRTGFTYNSPLHF. The chain has TRBV27 and TRBJ1-6; the match to TRBD1 covers 8 bases. There are 16 residues in the CDR3. V lost 6 bases, J lost 2 bases, and 6 bases stayed unmatched. Germline V CDR1 and CDR2: MNHEY, SMNVEV (reference sequence).

This sequence joins TRBV7-6 and TRBJ1-2; no definite D call. Germline V gene lookup returns CDR1 SGHVS and CDR2 FNYEAQ. There are 14 residues in the CDR3. V was clipped by 4 bases and J by 8 bases, with 17 bases between them. CDR3 nucleotide sequence: TGTGCCAGCAGCTCTCAGGCTCCGGCTATGGGCTACACCTTC. Translating it yields CASSSQAPAMGYTF.

The chain joins TRBV6-1 to TRBJ1-1, with D perhaps matching TRBD1 (5 bases). CDR1 and CDR2 (germline): MNHNS, SASEGT. Trimming pared 4 bases from V and 1 base from J, leaving 10 bases between. The CDR3 spans 14 residues. CDR3 residues: CASSGRGWNTEAFF. CDR3 DNA sequence: TGTGCCAGCAGTGGGAGGGGATGGAACACTGAAGCTTTCTTT.

The chain joins TRBV7-9 to TRBJ2-3, with 8 bases aligning to TRBD2. Trimming removed 3 bases from V and 4 bases from J; junction bases left unmatched: 9. Germline assignment: CDR1 SEHNR and CDR2 FQNEAQ (reference sequence). The CDR3 runs to 16 residues. CDR3 residues: CASSFSSGGFADTQYF. The CDR3 coding sequence is TGTGCCAGCAGCTTTAGCAGCGGGGGTTTTGCAGATACGCAGTATTTT.

CDR3 sequence (DNA): TGTGCCAGCAGCGTCCAGACAGGTGGCTCCTACGAGCAGTACTTC. It translates to CASSVQTGGSYEQYF. The rearrangement links TRBV7-8 to TRBJ2-7; D perhaps matches TRBD1 (6 bases). V lost 5 bases, J lost 0 bases, and 14 bases lay in between. CDR1 and CDR2 from the germline V gene are SGHVS and FQNEAQ. The CDR3 totals 15 residues. Looking up the rest from reference TRBV7-8 and TRBJ2-7 gives the full variable domain: GAGVSQSPRYKVAKRGQDVALRCDPISGHVSLFWYQQALGQGPEFLTYFQNEAQLDKSGLPSDRFFAERPEGSVSTLKIQRTQQEDSAVYLCASSVQTGGSYEQYFGPGTRLTVT.

The rearrangement links TRBV4-1 to TRBJ2-1; 8 bases are a match to TRBD2. Germline loops: CDR1 MGHRA, CDR2 YSYEKL. Trimming took 2 bases from V and 6 from J; bases not matched to a gene: 6. This CDR3 region has 15 residues. The DNA for the CDR3 is TGCGCCAGCAGCCAACCGATAGCGGGAATCAATGAGCAGTTCTTC. It is translated as CASSQPIAGINEQFF.

The sample holds one count of this clone. V gene TRBV27 combines with J gene TRBJ2-5; D is ambiguous. The CDR3 covers 12 residues. Germline loops: CDR1 MNHEY, CDR2 SMNVEV (reference sequence). V lost 6 bases and J lost 2, with 7 bases in between. In nucleotides, the CDR3 is TGTGCCAGCAGGCGAAAGCAAGAGACCCAGTACTTC. Residues: CASRRKQETQYF.

The chain is built from TRBV11-2 and TRBJ2-1; TRBD2 matches at 7 bases. The CDR3 extends over 15 amino acids. The V gene's germline CDR1 is SGHAT and CDR2 FQNNGV. V dropped 1 base and J dropped 4; count of bases not matched to a gene: 4. The CDR3 loop is CASSLGLAEYNEQFF. As DNA, the CDR3 is TGTGCCAGCAGCTTAGGACTAGCAGAGTACAATGAGCAGTTCTTC.

This rearrangement joins TRBV5-5 to TRBJ2-2, with 7 bases matching TRBD1. Looked up from germline, CDR1 is SGHKS and CDR2 is YYEKEE (reference sequence). The J segment lost 6 bases and the V segment lost 3 bases, leaving 11 bases of the junction unmatched. CDR3 length equals 16 residues. CDR3 DNA sequence: TGTGCCAGCAGCTCAAGGGGGACAGCTCAGCCCGGGGAGCTGTTTTTT. Residues: CASSSRGTAQPGELFF.

The J gene is TRBJ1-2, the V gene TRBV19; 7 nucleotides agree with TRBD1. Germline V lookup: CDR1 LNHDA, CDR2 SQIVND (reference sequence). The trim removed 2 bases at V and 7 bases at J, leaving 16 bases unmatched. The CDR3 consists of 17 residues. The CDR3: CASSISTGQGETFGYTF. In DNA, the CDR3 is TGTGCCAGTAGTATAAGCACGGGCCAGGGGGAGACTTTTGGCTACACCTTC.

The chain couples TRBV30 to TRBJ2-7; 8 nucleotides agree with TRBD1. Germline-derived CDR1 and CDR2 are GTSNPN and SVGIG (reference sequence). The CDR3 has 14 residues. The V and J ends lost 0 bases and 0 bases, in that order; junction bases with no gene match: 1. The CDR3 sequence: CAWSVGQGSYEQYF. The CDR3 DNA is TGTGCCTGGAGTGTTGGACAGGGCTCCTACGAGCAGTACTTC.

The chain carries TRBV21-1 and TRBJ2-5; the listed D gene, TRBD2, was not tested against the DNA. TRBV21-1 is a documented pseudogene. This CDR3 comprises 19 residues. DNA for the CDR3: TGTGCCAACCCCCCAAGGGAGCGGGACCCCCAGGGAGTGAGGGAGACCCAGTACTTC. Its translation: CANPPRERDPQGVRETQYF.

The chain is built from TRBV29-1 and TRBJ2-3; 12 bases are a match to TRBD2. The CDR3 contains 16 residues. Germline CDR1 SQVTM, CDR2 ANQGSEA. J lost 6 bases, V lost 3 bases, and 10 bases had no gene match. This CDR3 is CSVDRRTSGISDTQYF. Here the CDR3 DNA reads TGCAGCGTTGATAGGCGGACTAGCGGGATCAGTGATACGCAGTATTTT.

The chain recombines TRBV28 with TRBJ1-2; D not resolved. This CDR3 contains 15 residues. V was pared by 3 bases and J by 1 base, with 12 bases between. The germline V gene encodes CDR1 MDHEN and CDR2 SYDVKM. The CDR3 DNA reads TGTGCCAGCAGTTTCGGTTCTGCGGGTAACTATGGCTACACCTTC. It translates to CASSFGSAGNYGYTF.

The chain uses TRBV5-4 and TRBJ2-1; D gene ambiguous. The CDR3 length is 15 residues. Germline V gives CDR1 SGHNT, CDR2 YYREEE (reference sequence). V lost 5 bases, J lost 0 bases, and 12 bases lay in between. CDR3: CASSNGGSSYNEQFF. In DNA form, the CDR3 reads TGTGCCAGCAGTAACGGCGGAAGCTCCTACAATGAGCAGTTCTTC.

This chain joins TRBV5-5 and TRBJ1-1; possible D gene TRBD1, 5 bases. V dropped 6 bases and J dropped 2 bases, with 17 bases sitting between them. Germline V gene data show CDR1 as SGHKS and CDR2 as YYEKEE (reference sequence). The CDR3 runs to 15 residues. The CDR3 sequence is CASTPGISLNTEAFF. In DNA, the CDR3 is TGTGCCAGCACCCCAGGGATAAGTCTCAACACTGAAGCTTTCTTT.

This chain connects TRBV14 to TRBJ1-2; 8 positions match TRBD1. There are 15 residues in the CDR3. Germline lookup yields CDR1 SGHDN and CDR2 FVKESK. J was trimmed by 6 bases and V by 4 bases; bases with no gene match: 10. CDR3 bases: TGTGCCAGCAGCCTGGTCAGGGGGCTAGTCCATGGCTACACCTTC. Amino acids: CASSLVRGLVHGYTF.

The rearrangement joins TRBV30 to TRBJ2-7, with D possibly TRBD2 on 6 matching bases. This CDR3 comprises 13 residues. Germline V gene sequence: CDR1 GTSNPN, CDR2 SVGIG (reference sequence). V gave up 7 bases and J gave up 9 bases, with 22 bases separating them. This CDR3 reads CAYHSGRDGGQYF. CDR3 DNA sequence: TGTGCCTACCACTCGGGGCGGGATGGCGGGCAGTACTTC.

The chain joins TRBV5-1 to TRBJ2-2, with 9 bases matching TRBD1. Germline V gene lookup returns CDR1 SGHRS and CDR2 YFSETQ. This CDR3 has 18 residues. V lost 5 bases and J lost 0; bases outside the gene matches: 11. CDR3 region: CASSWTGARGPNTGELFF. In DNA, the CDR3 is TGCGCCAGCAGTTGGACAGGGGCGCGGGGCCCGAACACCGGGGAGCTGTTTTTT.

The chain has TRBV15 and TRBJ2-7; 10 bases align to TRBD2. Germline CDR1 and CDR2: LNHNV and YYDKDF (reference sequence). This CDR3 region has 19 residues. V dropped 0 bases and J dropped 6; count of bases not matched to a gene: 17. CDR3 DNA sequence: TGTGCCACCAGCAGAGACACCCTCGGGGGGCAGCTAGCGGGAGCCGAGCAGTACTTC. It translates to CATSRDTLGGQLAGAEQYF.

The J gene is TRBJ1-4, the V gene TRBV6-5; 7 bases fit TRBD1. Germline loops: CDR1 MNHEY, CDR2 SVGAGI. The CDR3 runs 14 residues. The V and J ends lost 6 bases and 8 bases, in that order; junction bases with no gene match: 9. The CDR3 nucleotides read TGTGCCAGCAGCCACAGGGGAATAGGGGAAAAACTGTTTTTT. Protein sequence: CASSHRGIGEKLFF.

The chain uses TRBV9 and TRBJ1-6; D is unresolved. Deletions cut 0 bases from V and 8 bases from J, with 9 bases between. The CDR3 spans 14 residues. Per the germline V gene, CDR1 is SGDLS and CDR2 is YYNGEE. The CDR3 region has the DNA TGTGCCAGCAGCGTAGAACAGTTTGATTCACCCCTCCACTTT. The encoded protein is CASSVEQFDSPLHF.

This clone is a singleton in its sample. This rearrangement joins TRBV11-3 to TRBJ2-1; 7 nucleotides match TRBD2. V was pared by 0 bases and J by 2 bases, with 1 base of the junction left unmatched. CDR3 length equals 15 residues. The germline CDR1 and CDR2 sequences are SGHNT and YENEEA. CDR3 sequence (DNA): TGTGCCAGCAGCTTAGACAGCGGGACCTACAATGAGCAGTTCTTC. Residues: CASSLDSGTYNEQFF.

The gene calls are TRBV5-5 and TRBJ2-1; TRBD2 matches 7 bases. The germline V gene encodes CDR1 SGHKS and CDR2 YYEKEE (reference sequence). V shed 0 bases and J 8 bases; nucleotides not matched to a gene: 8. There are 15 residues in the CDR3. The CDR3 nucleotides read TGTGCCAGCAGCTTGGCCGGGACTAAGGCGCATGAGCAGTTCTTC. This encodes CASSLAGTKAHEQFF. Based on the CDR3 plus reference TRBV5-5 and TRBJ2-1, the full variable domain is DAGVTQSPTHLIKTRGQQVTLRCSPISGHKSVSWYQQVLGQGPQFIFQYYEKEERGRGNFPDRFSARQFPNYSSELNVNALLLGDSALYLCASSLAGTKAHEQFFGPGTRLTVL.

This clone has just one count. The V gene is TRBV6-1, the J gene TRBJ1-1; 8 nucleotides align to TRBD1. Looked up from germline, CDR1 is MNHNS and CDR2 is SASEGT. CDR3 length: 13 residues. The ends lost 6 bases at V and 4 bases at J; junction bases unmatched: 4. The CDR3 bases are TGTGCCAGCAGAGGACAGGGCTTCACTGAAGCTTTCTTT. It is translated as CASRGQGFTEAFF.

The chain carries TRBV6-1 and TRBJ1-5, with D perhaps TRBD1 (5 bases). The CDR3 extends over 13 amino acids. V was pared by 4 bases and J by 7 bases, with 11 bases between. CDR1 is MNHNS and CDR2 is SASEGT in the germline V gene. The CDR3 DNA reads TGTGCCAGCAGTGCCCAGGGAGGGCAGCCCCAGCATTTT. Its translation is CASSAQGGQPQHF.

The chain recombines TRBV5-1 with TRBJ2-1; the D gene is possibly TRBD2 (5 bases). From germline, CDR1 is SGHRS and CDR2 YFSETQ. Trimming removed 5 bases from V and 1 base from J, with 16 bases in between. The CDR3 sequence is 16 residues long. The CDR3 bases are TGCGCCAGCAGTTTTGATGTTACTAGATCCTACAATGAGCAGTTCTTC. Its protein is CASSFDVTRSYNEQFF.

The V call is TRBV7-8, the J call TRBJ2-7, with D tentatively TRBD2 (6 bases). Germline-derived CDR1 and CDR2 are SGHVS and FQNEAQ. The length of the CDR3 is 17 residues. Trimming pared 5 bases from V and 0 bases from J, leaving 20 bases between. In DNA, the CDR3 is TGTGCCAGCAGCGCTCGATCGGGAGCACAAAACTCCTACGAGCAGTACTTC. Its translation: CASSARSGAQNSYEQYF.